A single sample is the source of the 29 T cell receptor beta chains below, sequenced in a study of cytomegalovirus exposure and HLA in healthy donors. Primers: 60 Vbeta forward and 13 Jbeta reverse. This table comes from immunoSEQ multiplex PCR, and its TCRdb copy is limited to in-frame clones, with some not included. The sample has about 160,000 clones; approximately 85% are singletons. Input material: PBMCs. These receptors were taken from a man aged 45-60 years in good health and CMV-seropositive.

This chain links TRBV29-1 with TRBJ1-2; 10 bases map to TRBD1. V was pared by 7 bases and J by 4 bases, with 3 bases of the junction left unmatched. Germline V gene data show CDR1 as SQVTM and CDR2 as ANQGSEA. The CDR3 contains 12 residues. The CDR3 nucleotides read TGCAGCGACAGGACAGGGGGCTATGGCTACACCTTC. It is translated as CSDRTGGYGYTF.

This clone was recorded once. The chain employs TRBV28 and TRBJ2-7; D is perhaps TRBD1 (6 bases). Trimming removed 5 bases from V and 6 bases from J, with 11 bases in between. Germline values: CDR1 MDHEN, CDR2 SYDVKM. This CDR3 comprises 12 residues. CDR3 DNA sequence: TGTGCCAGCAGTGGGGACATCCGCGAGCAGTACTTC. Translating gives CASSGDIREQYF.

This clone was detected a few times. Here the CDR3 reads CAGDRASSYEQYF. CDR3 coding DNA: TGTGCCGGGGACAGGGCTAGCTCCTACGAGCAGTACTTC. This rearrangement joins TRBV30 to TRBJ2-7; the match to TRBD1 covers 9 bases. This CDR3 comprises 13 residues. Germline CDR1 GTSNPN, CDR2 SVGIG (reference sequence). The V and J ends lost 8 bases and 0 bases, in that order; junction bases with no gene match: 5.

The rearrangement joins TRBV1 to TRBJ2-1; TRBD2, the table's D call, was not compared with the DNA. TRBV1 is designated a pseudogene. The CDR3 runs to 17 residues. DNA for the CDR3: TGCACCAGCAGCCAAGATCGACTGCGGGGAAACTACAATGAGCAGTTCTTC. It translates to CTSSQDRLRGNYNEQFF.

The rearrangement joins TRBV11-3 to TRBJ2-1, with 12 positions matching TRBD2. Looked up from germline, CDR1 is SGHNT and CDR2 is YENEEA. CDR3 length: 16 residues. V lost 5 bases and J lost 10; bases outside the gene matches: 12. This CDR3 is CASSLGGLAGFEEQFF. As DNA, the CDR3 is TGTGCCAGCAGCCTTGGAGGACTAGCGGGGTTTGAAGAGCAGTTCTTC.

The chain links TRBV10-3 to TRBJ2-1, with 7 nucleotides matching TRBD2. This CDR3 has 13 amino acids. Trimming removed 8 bases from V and 8 bases from J; junction bases left unmatched: 9. Germline CDR1 ENHRY, CDR2 SYGVKD. The CDR3 DNA reads TGTGCCATCGGTCCCCCCCGGGGGGATGAGCAGTTCTTC. Protein: CAIGPPRGDEQFF.

This rearrangement joins TRBV19 to TRBJ1-1; no clear D. The germline V and J ends were trimmed by 5 bases and 2 bases, with 15 bases remaining between them. The CDR3 contains 15 residues. CDR1 and CDR2 from the germline V gene are LNHDA and SQIVND (reference sequence). The CDR3 is CASSETKRGNTEAFF. CDR3 bases: TGTGCCAGTAGTGAGACCAAACGGGGAAACACTGAAGCTTTCTTT.

The CDR3 loop reads CASSPPTGEKLFF. The CDR3 DNA reads TGTGCCAGCAGCCCCCCTACGGGTGAAAAACTGTTTTTT. The rearrangement links TRBV7-9 to TRBJ1-4; D not certain. V shed 5 bases and J shed 7 bases, with 11 bases lying between them. CDR1 and CDR2 from the germline V gene are SEHNR and FQNEAQ (reference sequence). The CDR3 loop spans 13 amino acids.

The chain couples TRBV7-8 to TRBJ2-7, with TRBD2 identical over 13 bases. The CDR3 sequence is 18 residues long. The V and J ends lost 5 bases and 7 bases, in that order; junction bases with no gene match: 17. Germline V CDR1 and CDR2: SGHVS, FQNEAQ. CDR3 sequence: CASSLGTSGERSWGEQYF. The CDR3 DNA follows: TGTGCCAGCAGCCTCGGGACTAGCGGGGAACGTTCCTGGGGGGAGCAGTACTTC.

The chain employs TRBV19 and TRBJ2-3; TRBD1 matches at 9 bases. This CDR3 has 16 residues. After removal of 1 base from V and 3 bases from J, the junction contained 5 bases not matched to a gene. Germline CDR1 and CDR2: LNHDA and SQIVND (reference sequence). CDR3 residues: CASSIGAQGATDTQYF. CDR3 in DNA: TGTGCCAGTAGTATAGGAGCACAGGGGGCAACAGATACGCAGTATTTT.

The CDR3 nucleotides read TGTGCCAGCACCCCCCCCGGACTAGAGTCCTACGAGCAGTACTTC. It encodes CASTPPGLESYEQYF. This chain connects TRBV6-5 to TRBJ2-7; 7 bases are a match to TRBD2. This CDR3 region has 15 residues. Per the germline V gene, CDR1 is MNHEY and CDR2 is SVGAGI. After removal of 7 bases from V and 1 base from J, the junction contained 10 bases not matched to a gene.

The CDR3 nucleotides are TGTGCCAGCAGCTTAGCGGGAGGAGGAAGCTATGGCTACACCTTC. Translation gives CASSLAGGGSYGYTF. The V gene is TRBV7-2, the J gene TRBJ1-2; no clear D. Germline V CDR1 and CDR2: SGHTA, FQGNSA. The CDR3 runs 15 residues. Trimming removed 0 bases from V and 4 bases from J, with 12 bases in between.

In its sample, this clone was seen a few times. This chain uses TRBV30 with TRBJ1-3; TRBD1 might be the D (6 bases). Germline V CDR1 and CDR2: GTSNPN, SVGIG (reference sequence). The CDR3 runs to 13 residues. V lost 5 bases, J lost 6 bases, and 14 bases lay in between. CDR3: CAWESWTVNTIYF. The CDR3 DNA reads TGTGCCTGGGAATCTTGGACAGTAAACACCATATATTTT.

This clone was counted a single time. This sequence joins TRBV13 and TRBJ2-3; 9 bases agree with TRBD2. The CDR3 length is 16 residues. The germline V gene has CDR1 PRHDT and CDR2 FYEKMQ (reference sequence). Trimming cost V 0 bases and J 1 base; bases outside gene matches: 2. CDR3 residues: CASSLGTSGGTDTQYF. CDR3 in DNA: TGTGCCAGCAGCTTAGGGACTAGCGGAGGCACAGATACGCAGTATTTT.

The chain uses TRBV7-9 and TRBJ2-3; 8 nucleotides align to TRBD2. After removal of 1 base from V and 4 bases from J, the junction contained 10 bases not matched to a gene. Germline values: CDR1 SEHNR, CDR2 FQNEAQ (reference sequence). The CDR3 loop spans 17 amino acids. The CDR3 DNA follows: TGTGCCAGCAGCTTAGTTGAGCGGGGGCGGGAGGCAGATACGCAGTATTTT. Amino acids: CASSLVERGREADTQYF.

The V gene is TRBV21-1, the J gene TRBJ1-5; no check of the table's D call, TRBD1, against the DNA was made. TRBV21-1 counts as a pseudogene. The CDR3 loop spans 18 amino acids. The CDR3 DNA follows: TGTGCCAGCAGCAAAGAATATCCAGACAGGGGGCTTGGACAGCCCCAGCATTTT. Translated, it gives CASSKEYPDRGLGQPQHF.

The CDR3 DNA sequence: TGTGCCAGCAGTGCCTCTTCTGGACAGGGCGCCTACGAGCAGTACTTC. It is translated as CASSASSGQGAYEQYF. This chain joins TRBV25-1 and TRBJ2-7, with TRBD1 identical over 8 bases. The CDR3 spans 16 residues. From germline, CDR1 is MGHDK and CDR2 SYGVNS. V dropped 4 bases and J dropped 2; count of bases not matched to a gene: 10.

The chain recombines TRBV4-1 with TRBJ2-7, with 11 bases lining up with TRBD2. Trimming took 3 bases from V and 6 from J; bases not matched to a gene: 13. CDR1 MGHRA and CDR2 YSYEKL come from the germline V gene. The CDR3 has 17 residues. The CDR3 region has the DNA TGCGCCAGCAGCCATGCTACTAGCGGGGGACTAGGGGGCGAGCAGTACTTC. Translating gives CASSHATSGGLGGEQYF.

In the case of this clone: One end of the junction varies from germline; a read error may be responsible. The same CDR3 also results from other DNA sequences found in this sample. The chain carries TRBV7-7 and TRBJ1-1; D gene ambiguous. This CDR3 comprises 13 residues. Looked up from germline, CDR1 is SSHAT and CDR2 is FNYEAQ (reference sequence). The CDR3 loop reads CASSPGTGTEAFF. Written as DNA, the CDR3 is TGTGCTAGCAGCCCAGGCACGGGGACTGAAGCTTTCTTT.

The CDR3 region is CASSGGQEHSPLHF. CDR3 bases: TGCGCCAGCAGCGGGGGACAGGAACATTCACCCCTCCACTTT. The gene calls are TRBV5-1 and TRBJ1-6, with 8 bases that match TRBD1. Germline CDR1 is SGHRS and CDR2 is YFSETQ. This CDR3 has 14 residues. V was pared by 4 bases and J by 8 bases, with 5 bases of the junction left unmatched.

The V and J genes are TRBV18 and TRBJ2-1; no clear D gene. V shed 0 bases and J shed 5 bases, with 11 bases lying between them. Germline-derived CDR1 and CDR2 are KGHSH and LQKENI. The CDR3 spans 15 residues. The CDR3, as DNA: TGTGCCAGCTCACCACCTCTAGGTCGGGACAATGAGCAGTTCTTC. Translation: CASSPPLGRDNEQFF. The variable domain in full, with the rest retrieved from reference TRBV18 and TRBJ2-1, is NAGVMQNPRHLVRRRGQEARLRCSPMKGHSHVYWYRQLPEEGLKFMVYLQKENIIDESGMPKERFSAEFPKEGPSILRIQQVVRGDSAAYFCASSPPLGRDNEQFFGPGTRLTVL.

This clone showed up just once. The V gene is TRBV7-9, the J gene TRBJ1-2, with TRBD1 matching over 8 bases. Trimming at V came to 0 bases and at J to 3 bases, leaving 6 bases not matched to a gene. Per the germline V gene, CDR1 is SEHNR and CDR2 is FQNEAQ (reference sequence). This CDR3 has 16 amino acids. The CDR3 DNA reads as TGTGCCAGCAGCTTAGCCCCGGACAGGGAGGACTATGGCTACACCTTC. It yields the protein CASSLAPDREDYGYTF.

The chain links TRBV7-9 to TRBJ2-7; 12 bases map to TRBD2. Losses at the gene ends were 4 bases for V and 1 base for J; bases not matched to a gene: 8. The length of the CDR3 is 17 residues. The germline gives CDR1 SEHNR, CDR2 FQNEAQ (reference sequence). CDR3 amino acids: CASSSPLAGGRSYEQYF. The CDR3 nucleotides are TGTGCCAGCAGCTCCCCACTAGCGGGGGGACGTTCCTACGAGCAGTACTTC.

The chain employs TRBV19 and TRBJ2-7; weak D call: TRBD1 (6 bases). This CDR3 has 15 amino acids. Germline loops: CDR1 LNHDA, CDR2 SQIVND (reference sequence). The V end lost 1 base, the J end lost 4 bases, and 14 bases lay between the germline ends. CDR3 in amino acids: CASSIVEQGNYEQYF. For the CDR3, the DNA is TGTGCCAGTAGTATAGTTGAACAGGGAAATTACGAGCAGTACTTC.

The V gene is TRBV6-1, the J gene TRBJ1-2, with 10 bases aligning to TRBD1. The CDR3 sequence is 16 residues long. The germline gives CDR1 MNHNS, CDR2 SASEGT. The trim removed 6 bases at V and 4 bases at J, leaving 11 bases unmatched. The CDR3 spells CASRETGTGVSYGYTF. CDR3 bases: TGTGCCAGCAGGGAAACCGGGACAGGGGTTTCCTATGGCTACACCTTC.

J is TRBJ2-1 and V is TRBV11-2; TRBD1 might be the D (5 bases). The CDR3 is made up of 15 amino acids. Germline V lookup: CDR1 SGHAT, CDR2 FQNNGV. V was shortened by 6 bases and J by 4 bases, with 16 bases between the two germline ends. CDR3 protein: CASSYSGRQYNEQFF. In nucleotides, the CDR3 is TGTGCCAGCAGTTACTCGGGCCGACAGTACAATGAGCAGTTCTTC.

The chain uses TRBV29-1 and TRBJ1-2; D is unresolved. The CDR3 loop spans 16 amino acids. Trimming removed 6 bases at V and 0 bases at J, with 20 bases between. Germline V gene lookup returns CDR1 SQVTM and CDR2 ANQGSEA. The CDR3 here is CSVEKRLMEANYGYTF. For the CDR3, the DNA is TGCAGCGTAGAGAAGCGACTGATGGAAGCTAACTATGGCTACACCTTC. Looking up the rest from reference TRBV29-1 and TRBJ1-2 gives the full variable domain: SAVISQKPSRDICQRGTSLTIQCQVDSQVTMMFWYRQQPGQSLTLIATANQGSEATYESGFVIDKFPISRPNLTFSTLTVSNMSPEDSSIYLCSVEKRLMEANYGYTFGSGTRLTVV.

This clone has only a few counts. The chain carries TRBV5-4 and TRBJ1-1, with 9 nucleotides matching TRBD1. This CDR3 has 13 residues. Trimming removed 3 bases from V and 8 bases from J; junction bases left unmatched: 5. Germline V CDR1 and CDR2: SGHNT, YYREEE (reference sequence). CDR3 protein: CASSSRTGDEAFF. CDR3 in DNA: TGTGCCAGCAGCTCCCGGACAGGGGACGAAGCTTTCTTT.

The chain is built from TRBV30 and TRBJ1-2, with D perhaps matching TRBD1 (6 bases). Deletions cut 8 bases from V and 3 bases from J, with 13 bases between. CDR1 is GTSNPN, CDR2 SVGIG, per germline (reference sequence). The CDR3 covers 12 residues. The CDR3 DNA reads as TGTGCCGCCCCCGGGACATACTATGGCTACACCTTC. Its translation is CAAPGTYYGYTF.